These 17 T cell receptor beta chains share one sample of origin, sequenced in a study of blood T cell repertoires in COVID-19. The protocol was immunoSEQ multiplex PCR, while the TCRdb copy is restricted to in-frame clones and leaves out a portion. This sample has approximately 440,000 clones, with 70% to 90% found just once. The sequencing sample was made of peripheral blood. All receptors come from a woman between 45 and 60 years old with COVID-19, enrolled during active disease.

The chain recombines TRBV14 with TRBJ1-1; 7 bases map to TRBD1. The CDR3 is 14 amino acids. Germline V CDR1 and CDR2: SGHDN, FVKESK. V lost 7 bases, J lost 1 base, and 6 bases stayed unmatched. The CDR3 spells CASKHGTANTEAFF. The CDR3 region has the DNA TGTGCCAGCAAGCACGGGACAGCGAACACTGAAGCTTTCTTT.

The chain uses TRBV10-3 and TRBJ2-3, with D tentatively TRBD1 (6 bases). Trimming cost V 2 bases and J 2 bases, with 8 bases left between them. Germline assignment: CDR1 ENHRY and CDR2 SYGVKD. CDR3 length equals 14 residues. This CDR3 reads CAISEGGLTDTQYF. In DNA, the CDR3 is TGTGCCATCAGTGAGGGGGGCCTCACAGATACGCAGTATTTT.

The genes are TRBV7-3 and TRBJ2-3; no clear D gene. Trimming took off 5 bases at V and 0 bases at J, with 12 bases between the two ends. The germline V gene has CDR1 SGHTA and CDR2 FQGTGA. This CDR3 has 15 residues. CDR3 protein: CASSPRSFSTDTQYF. DNA for the CDR3: TGTGCCAGCAGCCCCCGTTCGTTTAGCACAGATACGCAGTATTTT.

V gene TRBV5-1 combines with J gene TRBJ1-1; maybe TRBD1 (5 bases). This CDR3 contains 12 residues. CDR1 and CDR2 from the germline V gene are SGHRS and YFSETQ. V gave up 1 base and J gave up 8 bases, with 9 bases separating them. Here the CDR3 reads CASSLNGGEAFF. CDR3 in DNA: TGCGCCAGCAGCTTGAATGGGGGGGAAGCTTTCTTT.

The chain is built from TRBV5-4 and TRBJ2-7, with D perhaps matching TRBD1 (5 bases). Germline V CDR1 and CDR2: SGHNT, YYREEE (reference sequence). Trimming cost V 4 bases and J 3 bases, with 17 bases left between them. CDR3 length: 15 amino acids. Written as DNA, the CDR3 is TGTGCCAGCAGCCCCCCGCCCAGGGTATACTACGAGCAGTACTTC. Its translation is CASSPPPRVYYEQYF.

This chain joins TRBV5-4 and TRBJ1-2, with a tentative D call TRBD1 (5 bases). The CDR3 length is 13 residues. V was shortened by 0 bases and J by 5 bases, with 8 bases between the two germline ends. Germline CDR1 is SGHNT and CDR2 is YYREEE (reference sequence). CDR3 DNA: TGTGCCAGCAGCTTGGAATCAGGGTATGGCTACACCTTC. Amino acids: CASSLESGYGYTF.

There are many counts of this clone. The chain recombines TRBV11-2 with TRBJ2-1; D not certain. Germline assignment: CDR1 SGHAT and CDR2 FQNNGV. The CDR3 runs to 16 residues. Trimming pared 2 bases from V and 5 bases from J, leaving 16 bases between. The CDR3, as DNA: TGTGCCAGCAGCTTAAAACCTGGCCAACCCGACAATGAGCAGTTCTTC. Translated: CASSLKPGQPDNEQFF.

The chain uses TRBV7-9 and TRBJ1-4; D unresolved. There are 15 residues in the CDR3. CDR1 SEHNR and CDR2 FQNEAQ come from the germline V gene (reference sequence). The ends were cut back, 0 bases at V and 5 bases at J, with 10 bases in the middle. The CDR3, as DNA: TGTGCCAGCAGCTTAGCGCGGACGGGGAATGAAAAACTGTTTTTT. It specifies CASSLARTGNEKLFF.

The chain joins TRBV9 to TRBJ2-7; the D gene is possibly TRBD2 (7 bases). Trimming pared 3 bases from V and 3 bases from J, leaving 19 bases between. Per germline, CDR1 SGDLS and CDR2 YYNGEE. CDR3 length: 16 residues. This chain's CDR3 is CASSAGAQGGGYEQYF. The CDR3 DNA reads as TGTGCCAGCAGCGCCGGAGCACAGGGAGGGGGCTACGAGCAGTACTTC.

The table lists this clone with a few counts. Distinct nucleotide sequences in the sample also encode this CDR3. The gene calls are TRBV11-3 and TRBJ1-1; unclear D gene. Germline lookup yields CDR1 SGHNT and CDR2 YENEEA. This CDR3 is 13 amino acids long. Trimming left V 0 bases short and J 1 base short, with 3 bases between. CDR3 region: CASSLDRNTEAFF. CDR3 in DNA: TGTGCCAGCAGCTTAGACAGGAACACTGAAGCTTTCTTT.

CDR3 residues: CASSNYATNTGELFF. The CDR3 DNA is TGTGCCAGTAGTAACTACGCTACGAACACCGGGGAGCTGTTTTTT. V gene TRBV19 combines with J gene TRBJ2-2; D is unresolved. The CDR3 length is 15 residues. Trimming shortened V by 4 bases and J by 0 bases, and 9 bases separated the two germline ends. Per germline, CDR1 LNHDA and CDR2 SQIVND (reference sequence).

This clone came up many times. The rearrangement joins TRBV10-3 to TRBJ1-2; 8 bases align to TRBD1. The CDR3 sequence is 16 residues long. Germline V gene data show CDR1 as ENHRY and CDR2 as SYGVKD. V shed 3 bases, J shed 4 bases, and the junction held 10 bases outside the gene matches. CDR3 loop: CAISDGTGLSIYGYTF. CDR3 sequence (DNA): TGTGCCATCAGTGACGGGACAGGACTTAGTATCTATGGCTACACCTTC.

The chain links TRBV30 to TRBJ2-3; TRBD2 might be the D (7 bases). Trimming left V 2 bases short and J 6 bases short, with 18 bases between. The CDR3 loop spans 15 amino acids. Germline assignment: CDR1 GTSNPN and CDR2 SVGIG (reference sequence). The CDR3 DNA reads TGTGCCTGGAGTAGGAGGGGGGGCCCGAGGGATACGCAGTATTTT. As protein: CAWSRRGGPRDTQYF. The whole variable domain, filled in from reference TRBV30 and TRBJ2-3, reads SQTIHQWPATLVQPVGSPLSLECTVEGTSNPNLYWYRQAAGRGLQLLFYSVGIGQISSEVPQNLSASRPQDRQFILSSKKLLLSDSGFYLCAWSRRGGPRDTQYFGPGTRLTVL.

This rearrangement joins TRBV7-9 to TRBJ2-2; the D gene is possibly TRBD1 (5 bases). CDR3 size: 14 residues. V lost 10 bases to trimming and J lost 0 bases, with 12 bases between them. Germline CDR1 is SEHNR and CDR2 is FQNEAQ (reference sequence). The CDR3 region is CAIPRTPNTGELFF. The CDR3 coding sequence is TGTGCCATCCCCCGGACACCGAACACCGGGGAGCTGTTTTTT.

Written as DNA, the CDR3 is TGTGCCAGCAGCCTAGACTCCACCGAAGCTTTCTTT. Amino acids: CASSLDSTEAFF. The J gene is TRBJ1-1, the V gene TRBV7-9; D remains ambiguous. CDR3 length equals 12 residues. CDR1 SEHNR and CDR2 FQNEAQ come from the germline V gene (reference sequence). Trimming shortened V by 5 bases and J by 8 bases, and 12 bases separated the two germline ends.

The V call is TRBV12-3 or TRBV12-4, the J call TRBJ2-1, with D perhaps TRBD2 (5 bases). CDR3 length: 13 residues. Trimming took 5 bases from V and 6 from J, leaving 11 bases between them. CDR3 protein: CASSILGVNEQFF. CDR3 DNA sequence: TGTGCCAGCAGTATACTAGGCGTCAATGAGCAGTTCTTC.

The chain uses TRBV6-1 and TRBJ2-7; TRBD1 aligns across 7 bases. The CDR3 covers 15 residues. Looked up from germline, CDR1 is MNHNS and CDR2 is SASEGT. The trim removed 2 bases at V and 0 bases at J, leaving 4 bases unmatched. CDR3 nucleotide sequence: TGTGCCAGCAGTGAATACAGGGACAGCTCCTACGAGCAGTACTTC. Translating gives CASSEYRDSSYEQYF.